This TCR beta chain derives from a study of shared clonotypes between healthy human individuals. Study-level findings and limits: In a handful of donors, about 5% of naive CD4 clonotypes appeared in common. Investigators collected only blood, and repertoires in tissues likely differ. Though the depth was large, rarefaction showed that sorted-subset sequencing was incomplete.

CD45RO-negative CD8 cells positively selected for CCR7 made up the naive population, which excluded terminally differentiated effector memory CD45RA+ cells. Concerning this clone itself: Its antigen is as yet unknown.

Approximately 210 ng DNA, approximately 31,000 T cell genomes, went into each sorted-subset replicate PCR. Data came from immunoSEQ multiplex PCR; TCRdb stores just in-frame clones and leaves some out. The sample has about 2.2 million clones; around 95% are singletons. Looked up from germline, CDR1 is MNHEY and CDR2 is SMNVEV (reference sequence). There are 15 residues in the CDR3. With 0 bases clipped from V and 7 bases from J, the junction kept 6 bases outside the gene matches. The receptor comes from a man between 18 and 29 years old in good health. Some clones in this sample may be carry-over from other donors' samples. J is TRBJ2-1 and V is TRBV27; TRBD2 matches at 7 bases. Input material: naive CD8+ T cells from PBMCs. The CDR3 nucleotides are TGTGCCAGCAGTTTATCGCGGGGGACGGGGAATGAGCAGTTCTTC. This translates into CASSLSRGTGNEQFF.